This entry describes one T cell receptor (beta chain). Its antigen is unidentified. The data are from a study of CD8+ T cells in alopecia areata. In the study overall: Oral tofacitinib (5 to 10 mg twice daily) was administered to treated patients. Tofacitinib was given for 6 to 18 months, then stopped for 6 months. The study's findings and limits: Lesional tissue from the scalp (especially in alopecia totalis/universalis) showed higher clonality than normal scalp.

Following RNA extraction, reverse transcription yielded cDNA that acted as the sequencing template. The repertoire was sequenced with immunoSEQ multiplex PCR; TCRdb's copy has only in-frame clones and lacks some. Found here are about 130,000 clones, around 49% of them singletons; the top ten hold about 19%. This CDR3 has 14 amino acids. The germline V gene has CDR1 SQVTM and CDR2 ANQGSEA. J lost 5 bases, V lost 6 bases, and 10 bases had no gene match. This sample comprised CD8+ T cells sorted from blood, obtained at week 0. This sequence joins TRBV29-1 and TRBJ2-5; 9 positions agree with TRBD2. The TCR was taken from a human donor with alopecia areata. Here the CDR3 reads CSVVAGLAGETQYF. The CDR3 DNA is TGCAGCGTCGTTGCGGGACTAGCTGGGGAGACCCAGTACTTC.